The 32 T cell receptor beta chains presented below share a single source sample, sequenced in a study of blood T cell repertoires in COVID-19. Using immunoSEQ multiplex PCR, the repertoire was profiled, and TCRdb retains in-frame clones only, with some absent. Counted here are about 100,000 clones, about 92% occurring once; the ten biggest clones make up more than 6%. Sequencing was carried out using peripheral blood. These receptors originate from a man aged 18 to 29 with COVID-19, enrolled during active disease.

This rearrangement joins TRBV28 to TRBJ2-7; 10 bases agree with TRBD2. V was pared by 4 bases and J by 4 bases, with 7 bases of the junction left unmatched. Germline V CDR1 and CDR2: MDHEN, SYDVKM. This CDR3 has 15 amino acids. DNA for the CDR3: TGTGCCAGCAGTTCAGGAGCTAGCGGGAGATACGAGCAGTACTTC. Amino acids: CASSSGASGRYEQYF.

This chain's CDR3 is CASSFRGSSYEQYF. The CDR3 region has the DNA TGTGCCAGCAGCTTCCGGGGAAGCTCCTACGAGCAGTACTTC. The V gene is TRBV7-2, the J gene TRBJ2-7, with a weak D call TRBD2 (5 bases). The CDR3 consists of 14 residues. Germline lookup yields CDR1 SGHTA and CDR2 FQGNSA. The V and J ends lost 3 bases and 0 bases respectively, with 9 bases between them.

CDR3 bases: TGTGCCAGCAGCCATATCCAAGGGGCTTCACAGGGAGATACGCAGTATTTT. Protein sequence: CASSHIQGASQGDTQYF. This chain links TRBV2 with TRBJ2-3, with D perhaps matching TRBD1 (6 bases). Germline values: CDR1 SNHLY, CDR2 FYNNEI. This CDR3 contains 17 residues. V lost 6 bases and J lost 5, with 24 bases in between.

This clone was detected only a few times. V and J are TRBV4-3 and TRBJ2-7; TRBD1 agrees at 9 bases. Germline V gene lookup returns CDR1 LGHNA and CDR2 YSLEER. V shed 1 base, J shed 6 bases, and the junction held 4 bases outside the gene matches. CDR3 size: 14 residues. CDR3 nucleotides: TGCGCCAGCAGCCAAGGACAGGGGGGTTTCGAGCAGTACTTC. Protein sequence: CASSQGQGGFEQYF.

This clone was detected only once. The V gene is TRBV5-1, the J gene TRBJ2-1, with TRBD2 as a possible D gene (6 bases). CDR1 is SGHRS, CDR2 YFSETQ, per germline. The CDR3 covers 14 residues. Deletions cut 3 bases from V and 5 bases from J, with 12 bases between. In DNA form, the CDR3 reads TGCGCCAGCAGCTGGTTAGCGGAGAACAATGAGCAGTTCTTC. It translates to CASSWLAENNEQFF.

V usage is TRBV10-3 and J usage is TRBJ2-1; perhaps TRBD1 as D (6 bases). The germline gives CDR1 ENHRY, CDR2 SYGVKD. The V end was cut by 10 bases, the J end by 0 bases, with 13 bases between. This CDR3 region has 14 residues. The CDR3 protein is CATEGDLSYNEQFF. The CDR3 DNA reads TGTGCCACCGAGGGGGATCTCTCCTACAATGAGCAGTTCTTC.

CDR3 sequence (DNA): TGTGCCAGCAGCCAGACAGGCGTGGGTGCAACTAATGAAAAACTGTTTTTT. It translates to CASSQTGVGATNEKLFF. This chain links TRBV5-4 with TRBJ1-4; D might be TRBD1 (6 bases). CDR3 length: 17 residues. In germline, CDR1 is SGHNT, CDR2 YYREEE (reference sequence). Trimming removed 4 bases from V and 0 bases from J, with 16 bases in between.

The CDR3 sequence: CASSLQGGDTQYF. CDR3 nucleotides: TGTGCCAGCAGTTTACAGGGTGGAGATACGCAGTATTTT. The chain carries TRBV6-2 or TRBV6-3 and TRBJ2-3, with D possibly TRBD1 on 6 matching bases. The length of the CDR3 is 13 residues. Germline assignment: CDR1 MNHEY and CDR2 SVGEGT. The V and J ends lost 4 bases and 5 bases respectively, with 10 bases between them.

V and J are TRBV7-3 and TRBJ2-3, with TRBD1 matching 7 bases. This CDR3 spans 14 amino acids. V lost 3 bases, J lost 5 bases, and 5 bases stayed unmatched. Germline-derived CDR1 and CDR2 are SGHTA and FQGTGA. CDR3 DNA sequence: TGTGCCAGCAGCTTCGGGACAGCAGGAGATACGCAGTATTTT. Translating it yields CASSFGTAGDTQYF.

The rearrangement links TRBV6-5 to TRBJ1-1, with D unresolved. Trimming pared 3 bases from V and 2 bases from J, leaving 7 bases between. The CDR3 runs to 13 residues. Germline loops: CDR1 MNHEY, CDR2 SVGAGI. The CDR3 loop reads CASSYSENTEAFF. The CDR3 DNA reads TGTGCCAGCAGTTATTCAGAAAACACTGAAGCTTTCTTT.

The V gene is TRBV5-4, the J gene TRBJ2-7; 12 bases are a match to TRBD2. Germline V gives CDR1 SGHNT, CDR2 YYREEE (reference sequence). The V segment lost 4 bases and the J segment 4 bases; nucleotides outside the gene matches: 9. The CDR3 is 16 amino acids. The CDR3, as DNA: TGTGCCAGCAGCGTGAGGCTAGCGGGAGGGGGTTACGAGCAGTACTTC. This sequence encodes CASSVRLAGGGYEQYF.

CDR3 DNA sequence: TGTGCCAGCAGTTTTATCAACACTGAAGCTTTCTTT. Protein sequence: CASSFINTEAFF. The V call is TRBV28, the J call TRBJ1-1, with no clear D. CDR3 length equals 12 residues. V was clipped by 3 bases and J by 2 bases, with 4 bases between them. Germline assignment: CDR1 MDHEN and CDR2 SYDVKM. The whole variable domain, filled in from reference TRBV28 and TRBJ1-1, reads DVKVTQSSRYLVKRTGEKVFLECVQDMDHENMFWYRQDPGLGLRLIYFSYDVKMKEKGDIPEGYSVSREKKERFSLILESASTNQTSMYLCASSFINTEAFFGQGTRLTVV.

V usage is TRBV4-3 and J usage is TRBJ1-1; D is perhaps TRBD1 (6 bases). CDR1 LGHNA and CDR2 YSLEER come from the germline V gene. This CDR3 is built from 15 residues. V lost 2 bases and J 3 bases, leaving 13 bases between the germline ends. DNA of the CDR3: TGCGCCAGCAGCCAATACTTACAGGGATACACTGAAGCTTTCTTT. Protein product: CASSQYLQGYTEAFF.

This chain links TRBV5-1 with TRBJ2-1; tentative D call: TRBD2 (5 bases). Germline assignment: CDR1 SGHRS and CDR2 YFSETQ. Trimming took 0 bases from V and 4 from J, leaving 11 bases between them. This CDR3 region has 15 residues. CDR3 residues: CASSLEGSEYNEQFF. The DNA for the CDR3 is TGCGCCAGCAGCTTGGAGGGTAGCGAATACAATGAGCAGTTCTTC.

DNA for the CDR3: TGTGCCAGCAGCCTCAACAGGGTTGCTAATGAAAAACTGTTTTTT. Residues: CASSLNRVANEKLFF. The chain combines TRBV14 with TRBJ1-4; D is perhaps TRBD1 (6 bases). This CDR3 spans 15 amino acids. Germline V gene lookup returns CDR1 SGHDN and CDR2 FVKESK. V gave up 4 bases and J gave up 3 bases, with 12 bases separating them.

The chain couples TRBV11-2 to TRBJ2-5; 7 nucleotides align to TRBD1. This CDR3 has 16 amino acids. Germline values: CDR1 SGHAT, CDR2 FQNNGV. J lost 3 bases, V lost 1 base, and 8 bases had no gene match. CDR3 loop: CASSLGFRQGKETQYF. The DNA of the CDR3 is TGTGCCAGCAGCTTAGGGTTTCGACAGGGTAAAGAGACCCAGTACTTC.

The rearrangement uses TRBV5-1 and TRBJ1-3; D might be TRBD1 (5 bases). This CDR3 is built from 14 residues. Germline-derived CDR1 and CDR2 are SGHRS and YFSETQ. V was trimmed by 4 bases and J by 4 bases, leaving 12 bases between them. The CDR3 DNA reads as TGCGCCAGCAGCCGTGGGGCCGGAGGAAACACCATATATTTT. Encoded protein: CASSRGAGGNTIYF.

The rearrangement uses TRBV7-9 and TRBJ2-2; 9 nucleotides align to TRBD1. The CDR3 is 17 amino acids. Looked up from germline, CDR1 is SEHNR and CDR2 is FQNEAQ (reference sequence). Germline trimming cut 5 bases from V and 8 bases from J; bases unmatched to any gene: 15. The CDR3, as DNA: TGTGCCAGCAGCGCCATGATGGGGACAGGGTTTGTTGGGGAGCTGTTTTTT. Protein: CASSAMMGTGFVGELFF.

This clone was detected a few times. The J gene is TRBJ2-7, the V gene TRBV19; D gene ambiguous. CDR1 is LNHDA, CDR2 SQIVND, per germline (reference sequence). This CDR3 is 15 amino acids long. V shed 5 bases and J shed 2 bases, with 16 bases lying between them. CDR3 loop: CASSRRSGTAYEQYF. For the CDR3, the DNA is TGTGCCAGTAGTCGCCGGTCAGGCACAGCCTACGAGCAGTACTTC.

The chain employs TRBV10-3 and TRBJ2-6, with D possibly matching TRBD1 (5 bases). Germline CDR1 ENHRY, CDR2 SYGVKD. The length of the CDR3 is 12 residues. Trimming left V 2 bases short and J 12 bases short, with 8 bases between. This CDR3 is CAISEGQAVLTF. Written as DNA, the CDR3 is TGTGCCATCAGTGAGGGACAAGCCGTCCTGACTTTC.

The chain uses TRBV21-1 and TRBJ2-7; the listed D gene, TRBD1, was not tested against the DNA. TRBV21-1 is recorded as a pseudogene. The CDR3 has 15 residues. CDR3 amino acids: CASSIIRTGDYEQYF. The CDR3 nucleotides read TGTGCCAGCAGCATAATTCGAACAGGGGACTACGAGCAGTACTTC.

This rearrangement joins TRBV5-6 to TRBJ2-7, with unresolved D. Germline CDR1 SGHDT, CDR2 YYEEEE. CDR3 size: 14 residues. The ends were cut back, 0 bases at V and 6 bases at J, with 13 bases in the middle. The CDR3 sequence is CASSLGWPTGEQYF. CDR3 in DNA: TGTGCCAGCAGCTTGGGTTGGCCCACGGGCGAGCAGTACTTC.

This chain links TRBV6-5 with TRBJ2-7, with D uncertain. The CDR3 spans 15 residues. Germline V lookup: CDR1 MNHEY, CDR2 SVGAGI. Trimming took 0 bases from V and 2 from J, leaving 11 bases between them. The DNA for the CDR3 is TGTGCCAGCAGTTACTCAACAGAAAGAACCTACGAGCAGTACTTC. This sequence encodes CASSYSTERTYEQYF.

This chain links TRBV19 with TRBJ2-7; 9 bases agree with TRBD2. Per germline, CDR1 LNHDA and CDR2 SQIVND (reference sequence). V was pared by 5 bases and J by 3 bases, with 8 bases of the junction left unmatched. This CDR3 contains 15 residues. CDR3 nucleotides: TGTGCCAGTAGTGCCCCGGGACTAGCCTTCTACGAGCAGTACTTC. Translating it yields CASSAPGLAFYEQYF.

The V gene is TRBV27, the J gene TRBJ1-5; D possibly corresponds to TRBD1 (5 bases). CDR3 length: 15 amino acids. Germline V gene lookup returns CDR1 MNHEY and CDR2 SMNVEV (reference sequence). Trimming pared 2 bases from V and 3 bases from J, leaving 11 bases between. CDR3 in DNA: TGTGCCAGCAGTTTAGGGTCAGGGTTCAATCAGCCCCAGCATTTT. Residues: CASSLGSGFNQPQHF.

V and J are TRBV30 and TRBJ1-5; tentative D call: TRBD1 (6 bases). The CDR3 runs to 17 residues. The ends were cut back, 5 bases at V and 1 base at J, with 21 bases in the middle. Germline loops: CDR1 GTSNPN, CDR2 SVGIG (reference sequence). CDR3 loop: CAWDRRTDFRSNQPQHF. In DNA, the CDR3 is TGTGCCTGGGATAGAAGGACAGACTTTCGGAGCAATCAGCCCCAGCATTTT.

CDR3 region: CASSLRVDRSYEQYF. CDR3 coding DNA: TGTGCCAGCAGTTTACGAGTGGACAGGTCCTACGAGCAGTACTTC. The rearrangement uses TRBV28 and TRBJ2-7; 7 bases line up with TRBD1. J gave up 1 base and V 2 bases, and 5 bases lay outside the gene matches. The CDR3 length is 15 residues. Per germline, CDR1 MDHEN and CDR2 SYDVKM.

The V and J genes are TRBV30 and TRBJ2-1; 8 nucleotides align to TRBD2. The ends lost 1 base at V and 6 bases at J; junction bases unmatched: 5. The CDR3 covers 14 residues. In germline, CDR1 is GTSNPN, CDR2 SVGIG (reference sequence). In nucleotides, the CDR3 is TGTGCCTGGAGTGACAGCGGGAGAAGCAATGAGCAGTTCTTC. This encodes CAWSDSGRSNEQFF.

The chain has TRBV27 and TRBJ2-1, with 7 bases aligning to TRBD2. The CDR3 has 16 residues. Trimming at V came to 2 bases and at J to 0 bases, leaving 4 bases not matched to a gene. The germline gives CDR1 MNHEY, CDR2 SMNVEV (reference sequence). The CDR3 DNA follows: TGTGCCAGCAGTTTAGATGGGGGGGGCTCCTACAATGAGCAGTTCTTC. This gives the protein CASSLDGGGSYNEQFF.

This CDR3 reads CASSSKTLTTQYF. CDR3 bases: TGTGCCAGCAGCTCTAAGACTCTCACTACGCAGTATTTT. V and J are TRBV7-8 and TRBJ2-3, with D uncertain. The germline V gene encodes CDR1 SGHVS and CDR2 FQNEAQ. V gave up 4 bases and J gave up 8 bases, with 13 bases separating them. The length of the CDR3 is 13 residues.

The chain uses TRBV7-2 and TRBJ2-2; maybe TRBD2 (5 bases). Germline lookup yields CDR1 SGHTA and CDR2 FQGNSA. The CDR3 loop spans 13 amino acids. The germline V and J ends were trimmed by 1 base and 8 bases, with 8 bases remaining between them. Here the CDR3 reads CASSLVGLGELFF. The CDR3 DNA follows: TGTGCCAGCAGCTTAGTTGGACTTGGGGAGCTGTTTTTT.

The V gene is TRBV6-5, the J gene TRBJ1-2, with 8 bases fitting TRBD1. The J segment lost 6 bases and the V segment lost 5 bases, leaving 8 bases of the junction unmatched. Germline V gene sequence: CDR1 MNHEY, CDR2 SVGAGI. The CDR3 spans 14 residues. CDR3 sequence (DNA): TGTGCCAGCAGTCAGCGGACAGGGTGGGATGGCTACACCTTC. As protein: CASSQRTGWDGYTF.